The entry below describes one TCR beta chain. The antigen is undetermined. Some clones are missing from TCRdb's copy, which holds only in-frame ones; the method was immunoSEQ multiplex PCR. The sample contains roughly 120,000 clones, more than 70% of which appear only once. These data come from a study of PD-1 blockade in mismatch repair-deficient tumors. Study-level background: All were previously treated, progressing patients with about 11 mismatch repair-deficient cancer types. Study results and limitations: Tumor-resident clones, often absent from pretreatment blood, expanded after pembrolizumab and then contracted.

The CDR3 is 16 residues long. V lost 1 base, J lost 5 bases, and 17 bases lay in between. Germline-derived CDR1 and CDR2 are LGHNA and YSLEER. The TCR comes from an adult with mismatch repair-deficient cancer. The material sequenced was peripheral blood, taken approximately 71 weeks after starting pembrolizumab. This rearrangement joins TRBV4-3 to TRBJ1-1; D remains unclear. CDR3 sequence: CASSQGVRLVETEAFF. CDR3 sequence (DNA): TGCGCCAGCAGCCAAGGGGTTAGGTTGGTCGAGACTGAAGCTTTCTTT.